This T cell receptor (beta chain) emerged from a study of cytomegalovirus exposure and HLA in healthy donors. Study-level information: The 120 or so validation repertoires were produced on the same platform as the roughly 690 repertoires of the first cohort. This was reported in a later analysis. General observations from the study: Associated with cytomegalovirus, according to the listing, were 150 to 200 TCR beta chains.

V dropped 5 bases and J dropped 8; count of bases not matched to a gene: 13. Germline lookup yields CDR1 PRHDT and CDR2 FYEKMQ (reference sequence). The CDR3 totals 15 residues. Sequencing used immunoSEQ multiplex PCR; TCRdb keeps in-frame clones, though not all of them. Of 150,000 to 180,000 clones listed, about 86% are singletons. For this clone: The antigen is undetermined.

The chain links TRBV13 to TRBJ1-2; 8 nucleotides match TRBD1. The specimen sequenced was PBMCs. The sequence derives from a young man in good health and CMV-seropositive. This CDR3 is CASSHAQDRVGGYTF. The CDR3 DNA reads TGTGCCAGCAGCCACGCCCAGGACAGGGTCGGAGGCTACACCTTC.